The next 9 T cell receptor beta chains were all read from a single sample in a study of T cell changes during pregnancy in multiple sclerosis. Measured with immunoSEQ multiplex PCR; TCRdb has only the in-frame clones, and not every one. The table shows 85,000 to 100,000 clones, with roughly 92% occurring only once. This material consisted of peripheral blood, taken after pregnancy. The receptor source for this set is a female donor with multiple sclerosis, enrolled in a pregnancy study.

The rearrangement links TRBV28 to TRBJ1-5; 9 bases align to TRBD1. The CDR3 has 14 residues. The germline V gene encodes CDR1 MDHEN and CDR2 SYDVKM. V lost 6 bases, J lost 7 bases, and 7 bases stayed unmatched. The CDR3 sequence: CASSSGTGYQPQHF. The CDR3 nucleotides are TGTGCCAGCAGCTCCGGGACAGGGTACCAGCCCCAGCATTTT.

This CDR3 reads CASSEFVTKGQETQYF. As DNA, the CDR3 is TGTGCCAGCAGTGAATTTGTTACAAAGGGGCAAGAGACCCAGTACTTC. The chain has TRBV2 and TRBJ2-5, with D tentatively TRBD1 (5 bases). This CDR3 spans 16 amino acids. The germline V and J ends were trimmed by 2 bases and 2 bases, with 15 bases remaining between them. Germline V gives CDR1 SNHLY, CDR2 FYNNEI.

The chain's CDR3 is CATENRGNTGELFF. CDR3 DNA: TGTGCCACCGAGAACAGGGGAAACACCGGGGAGCTGTTTTTT. The V call is TRBV25-1, the J call TRBJ2-2, with 7 bases that match TRBD1. The V gene's germline CDR1 is MGHDK and CDR2 SYGVNS. The CDR3 loop spans 14 amino acids. J was trimmed by 2 bases and V by 10 bases; bases with no gene match: 7.

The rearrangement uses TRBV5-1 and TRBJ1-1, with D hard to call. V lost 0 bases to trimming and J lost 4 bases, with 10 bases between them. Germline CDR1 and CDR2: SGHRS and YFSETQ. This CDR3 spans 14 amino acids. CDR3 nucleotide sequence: TGCGCCAGCAGCTTGGCAACAGAAGCCACTGAAGCTTTCTTT. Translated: CASSLATEATEAFF.

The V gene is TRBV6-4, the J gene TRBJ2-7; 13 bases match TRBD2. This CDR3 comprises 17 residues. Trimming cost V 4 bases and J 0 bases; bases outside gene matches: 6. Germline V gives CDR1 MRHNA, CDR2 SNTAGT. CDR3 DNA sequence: TGTGCCAGCAGTGTCCCGGGACTAGCGGGGAGCTCCTACGAGCAGTACTTC. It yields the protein CASSVPGLAGSSYEQYF.

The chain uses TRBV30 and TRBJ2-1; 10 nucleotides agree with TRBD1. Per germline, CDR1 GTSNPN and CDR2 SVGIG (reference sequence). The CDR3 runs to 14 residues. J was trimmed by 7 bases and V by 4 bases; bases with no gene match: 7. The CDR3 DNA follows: TGTGCCTGGATTAGCGACAGGGGGCGAAATGAGCAGTTCTTC. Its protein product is CAWISDRGRNEQFF.

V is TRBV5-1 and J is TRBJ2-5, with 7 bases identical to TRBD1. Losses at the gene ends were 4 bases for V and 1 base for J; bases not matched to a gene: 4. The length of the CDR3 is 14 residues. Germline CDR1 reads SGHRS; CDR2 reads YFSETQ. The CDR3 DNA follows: TGCGCCAGCAGCATGGGACAGAGCCAAGAGACCCAGTACTTC. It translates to CASSMGQSQETQYF.

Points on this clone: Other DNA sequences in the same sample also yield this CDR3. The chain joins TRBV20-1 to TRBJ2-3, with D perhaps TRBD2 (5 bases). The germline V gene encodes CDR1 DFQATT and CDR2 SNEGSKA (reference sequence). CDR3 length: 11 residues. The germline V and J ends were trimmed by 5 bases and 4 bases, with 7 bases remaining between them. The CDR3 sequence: CSARTADTQYF. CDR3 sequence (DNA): TGCAGTGCTCGGACTGCAGATACGCAGTATTTT.

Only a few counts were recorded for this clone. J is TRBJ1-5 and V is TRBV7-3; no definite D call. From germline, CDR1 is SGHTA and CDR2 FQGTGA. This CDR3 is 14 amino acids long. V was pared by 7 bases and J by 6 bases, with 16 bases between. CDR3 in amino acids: CASTSTGFSQPQHF. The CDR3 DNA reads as TGTGCCAGCACCTCCACGGGGTTCAGTCAGCCCCAGCATTTT.